The 14 T cell receptor beta chains given below trace back to one sample, sequenced in a study of technical replicates of blood from a few donors. Data came from immunoSEQ multiplex PCR; TCRdb stores just in-frame clones and leaves some out. The sample yields about 75,000 clones, 91% seen once. Source material: T cells isolated from PBMCs. These receptor sequences come from a human donor in good health. Some clones in this sample may be carry-over from other donors' samples.

Written as DNA, the CDR3 is TGTGCCAGCAGTGCGGGACAGGGGGTTGAGGGCTACACCTTC. This sequence encodes CASSAGQGVEGYTF. The gene calls are TRBV28 and TRBJ1-2; 11 nucleotides align to TRBD1. V shed 5 bases and J 8 bases; nucleotides not matched to a gene: 7. This CDR3 has 14 amino acids. The germline V gene has CDR1 MDHEN and CDR2 SYDVKM.

The sample holds a few counts of this clone. V is TRBV5-6 and J is TRBJ2-7; no definite D call. The CDR3 has 14 amino acids. Trimming pared 4 bases from V and 10 bases from J, leaving 21 bases between. Germline V gene lookup returns CDR1 SGHDT and CDR2 YYEEEE. CDR3 sequence (DNA): TGTGCCAGCAGCCGGCCAGCGAGGCCTACACGTCAGTACTTC. Translating it yields CASSRPARPTRQYF.

This clone has just a few counts. The rearrangement uses TRBV27 and TRBJ1-1, with a tentative D call TRBD1 (5 bases). The CDR3 loop spans 13 amino acids. V gave up 3 bases and J gave up 4 bases, with 9 bases separating them. CDR1 and CDR2 (germline): MNHEY, SMNVEV (reference sequence). The chain's CDR3 is CASSFQGGTEAFF. For the CDR3, the DNA is TGTGCCAGCAGTTTTCAGGGTGGCACTGAAGCTTTCTTT.

Sample share makes this clone medium-sized. V gene TRBV5-6 combines with J gene TRBJ2-3; 13 nucleotides agree with TRBD2. Per the germline V gene, CDR1 is SGHDT and CDR2 is YYEEEE. This CDR3 comprises 15 residues. With V trimmed by 4 bases and J by 8 bases, 7 bases remained unmatched. The CDR3 DNA reads TGTGCCAGCAGCGCACTAGCGGGGGGGCTAGGTACGCAGTATTTT. Its protein product is CASSALAGGLGTQYF.

The rearrangement joins TRBV5-4 to TRBJ2-1; possibly TRBD2 for D (6 bases). The CDR3 runs 15 residues. Trimming left V 7 bases short and J 5 bases short, with 19 bases between. The germline V gene encodes CDR1 SGHNT and CDR2 YYREEE (reference sequence). CDR3 amino acids: CASGPAGFRDNEQFF. CDR3 coding DNA: TGTGCCAGCGGCCCGGCGGGGTTTCGGGACAATGAGCAGTTCTTC.

The rearrangement uses TRBV5-1 and TRBJ1-2, with 7 bases lining up with TRBD1. The CDR3 has 14 amino acids. V lost 4 bases to trimming and J lost 7 bases; unmatched junction nucleotides: 10. CDR1 SGHRS and CDR2 YFSETQ come from the germline V gene. The CDR3 nucleotides read TGCGCCAGCAGCCTCGACAGGGTGGTGAGTGGCTACACCTTC. Translation: CASSLDRVVSGYTF.

The gene calls are TRBV14 and TRBJ2-1; no reliable D call. In germline, CDR1 is SGHDN, CDR2 FVKESK. Deletions cut 2 bases from V and 7 bases from J, with 6 bases between. The length of the CDR3 is 12 residues. This CDR3 is CASSQLPNEQFF. The CDR3 DNA sequence: TGTGCCAGCAGCCAACTCCCGAATGAGCAGTTCTTC.

This clone was seen only a few times. The chain combines TRBV15 with TRBJ1-5; D is possibly TRBD1 (6 bases). Germline loops: CDR1 LNHNV, CDR2 YYDKDF (reference sequence). The germline V and J ends were trimmed by 8 bases and 3 bases, with 8 bases remaining between them. The length of the CDR3 is 12 residues. CDR3: CATRDNNQPQHF. CDR3 bases: TGTGCCACCCGGGACAACAATCAGCCCCAGCATTTT.

The chain combines TRBV4-1 with TRBJ2-7; 7 bases match TRBD1. This CDR3 is built from 16 residues. J lost 2 bases, V lost 1 base, and 8 bases had no gene match. CDR1 MGHRA and CDR2 YSYEKL come from the germline V gene. The CDR3 coding sequence is TGCGCCAGCAGCCAAGCGACACAGGGGACCCCCTACGAGCAGTACTTC. As protein: CASSQATQGTPYEQYF.

The genes are TRBV11-3 and TRBJ2-5, with D possibly being TRBD1 (5 bases). V was clipped by 1 base and J by 0 bases, with 9 bases between them. The CDR3 spans 15 residues. The V gene's germline CDR1 is SGHNT and CDR2 YENEEA. For the CDR3, the DNA is TGTGCCAGCAGCTTAGGCAGACAGAACCAAGAGACCCAGTACTTC. Translated: CASSLGRQNQETQYF.

CDR3 residues: CASRRDIHYEQYF. CDR3 nucleotide sequence: TGCGCCAGCAGGCGTGACATCCACTACGAGCAGTACTTC. The genes are TRBV5-1 and TRBJ2-7; D gene uncertain. This CDR3 has 13 amino acids. CDR1 and CDR2 from the germline V gene are SGHRS and YFSETQ. Trimming shortened V by 5 bases and J by 3 bases, and 12 bases separated the two germline ends.

Turning to this clone: The conserved phenylalanine or tryptophan is not found at the CDR3 terminus, so this likely reflects a read error. This chain uses TRBV6-5 with TRBJ1-6; D not resolved. Trimming pared 8 bases from V and 7 bases from J, leaving 15 bases between. CDR3 length: 14 residues. CDR1 MNHEY and CDR2 SVGAGI come from the germline V gene. In DNA, the CDR3 is TGTGCCAGCTCGCCGGAGGGAAGAAATTCACCCCTCCACCTT. Encoded protein: CASSPEGRNSPLHL.

The chain has TRBV4-1 and TRBJ2-3; possible D gene TRBD1, 5 bases. The CDR3 length is 15 residues. Germline V lookup: CDR1 MGHRA, CDR2 YSYEKL. The V end lost 4 bases, the J end lost 2 bases, and 13 bases lay between the germline ends. This CDR3 reads CASSPVTGNTDTQYF. The CDR3 DNA reads as TGCGCCAGCAGCCCGGTCACAGGAAACACAGATACGCAGTATTTT.

The chain links TRBV6-5 to TRBJ1-1, with a weak D call TRBD1 (5 bases). Germline loops: CDR1 MNHEY, CDR2 SVGAGI. Trimming stripped 0 bases from V and 1 base from J, with 9 bases between. CDR3 length equals 15 residues. The CDR3 spells CASSYSGQGNTEAFF. The CDR3 DNA reads TGTGCCAGCAGTTACTCGGGGCAGGGGAACACTGAAGCTTTCTTT.